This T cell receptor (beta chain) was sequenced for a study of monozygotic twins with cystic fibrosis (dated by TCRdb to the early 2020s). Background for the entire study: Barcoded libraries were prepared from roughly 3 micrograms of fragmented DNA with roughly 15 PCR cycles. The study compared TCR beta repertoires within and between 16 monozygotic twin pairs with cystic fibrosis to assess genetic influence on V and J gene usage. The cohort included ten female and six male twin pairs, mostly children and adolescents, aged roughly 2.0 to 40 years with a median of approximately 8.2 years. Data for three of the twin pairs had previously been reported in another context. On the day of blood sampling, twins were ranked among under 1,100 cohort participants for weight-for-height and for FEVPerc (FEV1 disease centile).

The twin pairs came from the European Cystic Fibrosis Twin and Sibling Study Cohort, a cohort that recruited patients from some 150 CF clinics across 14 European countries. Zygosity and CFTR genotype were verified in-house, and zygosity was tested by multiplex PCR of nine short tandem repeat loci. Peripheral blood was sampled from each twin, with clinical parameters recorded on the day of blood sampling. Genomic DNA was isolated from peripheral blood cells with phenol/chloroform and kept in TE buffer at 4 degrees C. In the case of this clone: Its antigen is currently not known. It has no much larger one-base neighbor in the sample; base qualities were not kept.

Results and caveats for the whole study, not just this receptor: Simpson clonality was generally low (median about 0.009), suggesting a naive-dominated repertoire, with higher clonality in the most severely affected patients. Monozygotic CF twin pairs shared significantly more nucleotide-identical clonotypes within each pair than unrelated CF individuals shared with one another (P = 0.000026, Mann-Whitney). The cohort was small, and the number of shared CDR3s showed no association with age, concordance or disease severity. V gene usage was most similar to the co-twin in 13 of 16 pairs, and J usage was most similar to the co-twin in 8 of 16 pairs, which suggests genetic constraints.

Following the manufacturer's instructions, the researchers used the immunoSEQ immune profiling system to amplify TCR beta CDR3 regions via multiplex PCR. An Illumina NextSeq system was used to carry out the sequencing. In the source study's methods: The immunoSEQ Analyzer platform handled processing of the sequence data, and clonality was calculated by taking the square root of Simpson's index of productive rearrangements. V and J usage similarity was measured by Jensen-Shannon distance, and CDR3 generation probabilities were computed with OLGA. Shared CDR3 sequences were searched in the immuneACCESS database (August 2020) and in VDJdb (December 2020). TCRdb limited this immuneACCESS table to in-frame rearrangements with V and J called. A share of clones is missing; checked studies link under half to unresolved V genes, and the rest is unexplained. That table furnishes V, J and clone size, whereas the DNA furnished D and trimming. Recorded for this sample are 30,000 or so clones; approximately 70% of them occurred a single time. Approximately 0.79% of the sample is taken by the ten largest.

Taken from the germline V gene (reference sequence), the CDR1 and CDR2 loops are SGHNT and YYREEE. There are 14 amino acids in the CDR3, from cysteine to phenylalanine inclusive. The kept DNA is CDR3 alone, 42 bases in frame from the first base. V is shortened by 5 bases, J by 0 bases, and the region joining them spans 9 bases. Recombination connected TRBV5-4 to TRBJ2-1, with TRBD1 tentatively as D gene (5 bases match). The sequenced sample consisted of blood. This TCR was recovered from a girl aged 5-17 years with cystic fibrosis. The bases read TGTGCCAGCAGTTATGACAGCTCCTACAATGAGCAGTTCTTC. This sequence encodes CASSYDSSYNEQFF. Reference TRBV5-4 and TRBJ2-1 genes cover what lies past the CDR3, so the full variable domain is ETGVTQSPTHLIKTRGQQVTLRCSSQSGHNTVSWYQQALGQGPQFIFQYYREEENGRGNFPPRFSGLQFPNYSSELNVNALELDDSALYLCASSYDSSYNEQFFGPGTRLTVL.